A selection of T cell receptor beta chains follows, all from one sample in a study of T cell changes during pregnancy in multiple sclerosis. The repertoire was sequenced with immunoSEQ multiplex PCR; TCRdb's copy has only in-frame clones and lacks some. The repertoire consists of approximately 44,000 clones, with approximately 91% occurring once and the leading ten covering 6.5% to 9%. Sequenced material: CD8+ T cells from peripheral blood mononuclear cells, taken in the third trimester of pregnancy. These receptors all come from a female donor with multiple sclerosis, enrolled in a pregnancy study. Each CDR3 is given without its conserved first and last residue.

V gene,J gene,CDR3 protein
TRBV27,TRBJ1-1,ASRPATGIEAF
TRBV10-3,TRBJ2-3,AITMSGGITDTQY
TRBV11-2,TRBJ2-3,ASSLVGLAGGSDTQY
TRBV7-3,TRBJ2-1,ASSFEGGTYNEQF
TRBV5-1,TRBJ2-7,ASSLDPSDMTYEQY
TRBV10-3,TRBJ1-4,AISEESRSGEKLF
TRBV6-1,TRBJ1-1,ASSEGEGGLDTEAF
TRBV7-3,TRBJ2-1,ASSSGEGSSYNEQF
TRBV28,TRBJ1-6,ASSQSGTGYNSPLH
TRBV30,TRBJ1-2,ARRGFTPYGYT
TRBV19,TRBJ2-7,ATRTAYEQY
TRBV13,TRBJ2-7,ASSSTGGVYEQY
TRBV19,TRBJ1-4,ASSIGQGVSANEKLF
TRBV15,TRBJ2-5,ATSSLKETQY
TRBV5-6,TRBJ2-1,ASSQPTSGGLEQF
TRBV30,TRBJ1-5,AWSQDTNQPQH
TRBV11-3,TRBJ1-2,ASSLDRIGALGYT
TRBV30,TRBJ1-5,AWSETENQPQH
TRBV5-1,TRBJ2-1,ASRGGGRFDEQF
TRBV4-3,TRBJ1-6,ASSPDRGVNSPLH
TRBV11-2,TRBJ1-1,ASRGSMEAF
TRBV11-3,TRBJ1-1,ASSLDFGGTEAF
TRBV19,TRBJ2-5,ASRHRDTLQETQY
TRBV5-6,TRBJ2-5,ASTTVDTILSGTQY
TRBV5-1,TRBJ2-1,ASSQGNEQF
TRBV7-9,TRBJ1-1,ASSPLGGGLAF
TRBV27,TRBJ2-1,ASSLDQFALAGGRNEQF
TRBV9,TRBJ1-2,ASSVGDSPGYT
TRBV21-1,TRBJ1-2,ASSKPRTGRNYGYT
TRBV28,TRBJ2-4,ASSLGASISKNIQY
TRBV7-9,TRBJ1-2,ASSSGQESNYGYT
TRBV15,TRBJ2-1,ATSSRLAVVYEQF
TRBV30,TRBJ1-4,AWSVFGGWGEKLF
TRBV30,TRBJ1-1,AWSAGRLSTEAF
TRBV28,TRBJ2-1,ASNPAEGSGTLNEQF
TRBV6-1,TRBJ2-1,ASTSGQQAGEQF
TRBV9,TRBJ2-2,ASSVEGSGRAGELF
TRBV21-1,TRBJ1-4,ASSKIHRGLRIVKLF
TRBV19,TRBJ2-7,ASSRPFRDSEQY
TRBV6-1,TRBJ1-5,ASSEAGEVQPQH
TRBV5-4,TRBJ1-1,ASSLRGTEAF
TRBV4-1,TRBJ1-1,ASSQNRGDTEAF
TRBV5-1,TRBJ1-2,ASSSKQGNYGYT
TRBV23-1,TRBJ2-1,ARLLAGHLGNEQF
TRBV11-1,TRBJ2-7,ASSLAQTYEQY
TRBV7-9,TRBJ2-5,ASSSQSGRPVAQY
TRBV9,TRBJ2-5,ASSEGTNSGQETQY
TRBV5-4,TRBJ2-5,ASSSPGQGKETQY
TRBV5-3,TRBJ2-2,ARSLGLAGAGGELF
TRBV2,TRBJ2-5,ASSEWLAVQETQY
TRBV11-3,TRBJ1-1,ASSFKGQLNTEAF
TRBV19,TRBJ1-5,ASTGTGEVYSNQPQH
TRBV11-2,TRBJ1-1,ASSLVSNTEAF
TRBV7-8,TRBJ1-5,ASSLEANQPQH
TRBV27,TRBJ2-1,ASSLSSPSYNEQF
TRBV10-3,TRBJ1-2,AISEPTRTVYGYT